The rows below give T cell receptor beta chains drawn from one sample of a study of T-cell reconstitution after alpha-beta-depleted transplantation in children. Each CDR3 protein gets one entry after TCRdb re-called the PCR reads with MiXCR. The sample carries a few hundred thousand distinct CDR3 sequences, 10% recorded once. The sequencing used PBMCs from the stem cell graft donor, collected from the stem cell graft. The receptors were gathered from a human donor who donated a stem cell graft to a child with acute lymphoblastic leukemia. Both conserved end residues are part of each CDR3.

v_gene: TRBV4-3; CDR3aa: CASSQDAATDTQYF
v_gene: TRBV7-9; CDR3aa: CASSRTGGTEAFF
v_gene: TRBV7-9; CDR3aa: CASSLGTQHQPQHF
v_gene: TRBV12-3/TRBV12-4; CDR3aa: CASSPTGQVTDTQYF
v_gene: TRBV2; CDR3aa: CASSDGGGGSTNTQYF
v_gene: TRBV20-1; CDR3aa: CSAPGQPNTGELFF
v_gene: TRBV7-2; CDR3aa: CASSEDRGMYEQYF
v_gene: TRBV7-3; CDR3aa: CASSPKGNSNQPQHF
v_gene: TRBV7-2; CDR3aa: CASAMGLAGGPNSDTQYF
v_gene: TRBV12-3/TRBV12-4; CDR3aa: CASSFGGRRTDTQYF
v_gene: TRBV5-1; CDR3aa: CASSLNLAGASIEQYF
v_gene: TRBV7-7; CDR3aa: CATQREGNTGELFF
v_gene: TRBV18; CDR3aa: CASSPSASGRANEQFF
v_gene: TRBV10-3; CDR3aa: CAITSTGGSYEQYF
v_gene: TRBV6-4; CDR3aa: CASSVWMNTEAFF
v_gene: TRBV12-3/TRBV12-4; CDR3aa: CASRTRGQGEQYF
v_gene: TRBV12-3/TRBV12-4; CDR3aa: CASRGDQETQYF
v_gene: TRBV28; CDR3aa: CASSVWTGENTEAFF
v_gene: TRBV9; CDR3aa: CASSAPEGTDTQYF
v_gene: TRBV12-3/TRBV12-4; CDR3aa: CASILAGGYDEQFF
v_gene: TRBV5-1; CDR3aa: CASSLAQGGLTEAFF
v_gene: TRBV4-1; CDR3aa: CASSQVVGTPGYEQYF
v_gene: TRBV3-1; CDR3aa: CASSQVQGSSEQYF
v_gene: TRBV27; CDR3aa: CASSFRVLAGGDEQFF
v_gene: TRBV20-1; CDR3aa: CSALAEVQFKQFF
v_gene: TRBV29-1; CDR3aa: CSVRDSSYNEQFF
v_gene: TRBV7-9; CDR3aa: CASSSHGLDNEQFF
v_gene: TRBV27; CDR3aa: CASSLYDRRDSPLHF
v_gene: TRBV28; CDR3aa: CASRRGISYEQYF
v_gene: TRBV7-9; CDR3aa: CASSLLRRGEETQYF
v_gene: TRBV11-2; CDR3aa: CASSLGPLANYGYTF
v_gene: TRBV12-3/TRBV12-4; CDR3aa: CASSGLRTNYGYTF
v_gene: TRBV3-1; CDR3aa: CASSRPSTDTQYF
v_gene: TRBV10-3; CDR3aa: CAISARTAGTGELFF
v_gene: TRBV12-3/TRBV12-4; CDR3aa: CASTPSGRGRELFF